The 7 T cell receptor beta chains in this list originate from one sample, sequenced in a study of blood T cells in healthy people across ages. Primed by a sample-barcoded 5' primer and a J-beta primer mix, a second PCR proceeded for 7 to 11 cycles. A single record per CDR3 protein comes from TCRdb applying MiXCR to the 5' RACE reads. This table holds some 1.5 million distinct CDR3 sequences, roughly two fifths found once. Sequencing was done on a sample of blood. Source of these receptors: a woman aged 18-29 years in good health.

With respect to this clonotype: A junction boundary mismatches the germline segment, possibly from a read error. CDR3 DNA: TGCGGCGTTGGAACTAGCGGGAGGGCCGGAGATACGCAGTATTTT. Its translation: CGVGTSGRAGDTQYF. The rearrangement joins TRBV29-1 to TRBJ2-3; 13 bases match TRBD2. In germline, CDR1 is SQVTM, CDR2 ANQGSEA. CDR3 length: 15 amino acids.

The V call is TRBV6-5, the J call TRBJ2-3, with a possible D match to TRBD2 (5 bases). The germline gives CDR1 MNHEY, CDR2 SVGAGI. Trimming took off 11 bases at V and 2 bases at J, with 14 bases between the two ends. The CDR3 totals 13 residues. For the CDR3, the DNA is TGTGCCGGCACTGAGGGTTTCACAGATACGCAGTATTTT. Encoded protein: CAGTEGFTDTQYF.

The chain uses TRBV15 and TRBJ1-5, with D unresolved. Trimming removed 3 bases from V and 3 bases from J, with 12 bases in between. This CDR3 comprises 15 residues. Germline V gene data show CDR1 as LNHNV and CDR2 as YYDKDF (reference sequence). CDR3 DNA sequence: TGTGCCACCAGCAGTAGCCGACATCTCAATCAGCCCCAGCATTTT. This translates into CATSSSRHLNQPQHF.

This clonotype has just a few counts. The chain combines TRBV5-5 with TRBJ2-2; 8 nucleotides line up with TRBD1. With 3 bases clipped from V and 4 bases from J, the junction kept 8 bases outside the gene matches. The CDR3 sequence is 16 residues long. The V gene's germline CDR1 is SGHKS and CDR2 YYEKEE (reference sequence). The CDR3 bases are TGTGCCAGCAGCTATGGTGCCGGGACAGGCACCGGGGAGCTGTTTTTT. Protein sequence: CASSYGAGTGTGELFF.

The chain joins TRBV5-6 to TRBJ1-2; 11 bases line up with TRBD1. The CDR3 totals 15 residues. The V and J ends lost 4 bases and 5 bases, in that order; junction bases with no gene match: 7. CDR1 and CDR2 (germline): SGHDT, YYEEEE. This CDR3 reads CASSPGQGARYGYTF. CDR3 coding DNA: TGTGCCAGCAGCCCTGGACAGGGGGCGCGATATGGCTACACCTTC. Drawing the rest from reference TRBV5-6 and TRBJ1-2, the complete variable domain is DAGVTQSPTHLIKTRGQQVTLRCSPKSGHDTVSWYQQALGQGPQFIFQYYEEEERQRGNFPDRFSGHQFPNYSSELNVNALLLGDSALYLCASSPGQGARYGYTFGSGTRLTVV.

A note on this clonotype: The germline gene is not matched at one end of the junction; a read error may be the cause. This chain connects TRBV7-6 to TRBJ2-1; D is unresolved. The CDR3 extends over 12 amino acids. Looked up from germline, CDR1 is SGHVS and CDR2 is FNYEAQ. CDR3 nucleotide sequence: TGTGCCAGAAGCTTAGGTCAGGCTGAGCAGTTCTTC. Its protein product is CARSLGQAEQFF. Looking up the rest from reference TRBV7-6 and TRBJ2-1 gives the full variable domain: GAGVSQSPRYKVTKRGQDVALRCDPISGHVSLYWYRQALGQGPEFLTYFNYEAQQDKSGLPNDRFSAERPEGSISTLTIQRTEQRDSAMYRCARSLGQAEQFFGPGTRLTVL.

This clonotype has more than one count but fewer than ten. V gene TRBV12-3 or TRBV12-4 combines with J gene TRBJ1-2; TRBD1 is a possible D gene (5 bases). Deletions cut 1 base from V and 2 bases from J, with 11 bases between. The CDR3 runs 15 residues. The CDR3 here is CASSLVVGTNYGYTF. CDR3 coding DNA: TGTGCCAGCAGTTTAGTTGTAGGGACGAACTATGGCTACACCTTC.